Here is one T cell receptor beta chain with its context. Measured with immunoSEQ multiplex PCR; TCRdb has only the in-frame clones, and not every one. The profile shows 90,000 to 100,000 clones, approximately 80% of them singletons. The CDR3 loop spans 17 amino acids. Trimming left V 0 bases short and J 2 bases short, with 15 bases between. Germline CDR1 LGHNA, CDR2 YSLEER. This entry comes from a study of OX40 agonist ivuxolimab in advanced cancers. Material: CD4+ or CD8+ T cells sorted from blood, obtained in a trial of the OX40 agonist ivuxolimab. The sequence was obtained from an adult with an advanced solid tumor such as melanoma, head and neck, liver or kidney cancer. The gene calls are TRBV4-3 and TRBJ2-3, with D perhaps TRBD1 (5 bases). The CDR3 region is CASSQEGAGPDTDTQYF. The CDR3 bases are TGCGCCAGCAGCCAAGAAGGGGCAGGGCCGGACACAGATACGCAGTATTTT.